Listed here are 15 T cell receptor beta chains from one sample, sequenced in a study of OX40 agonist ivuxolimab in advanced cancers. Assay used: immunoSEQ multiplex PCR; TCRdb lists only in-frame clones, some missing. The sample contains about 83,000 clones, 75% to 95% of which appear only once. This specimen consisted of CD4+ or CD8+ T cells sorted from blood, obtained in a trial of the OX40 agonist ivuxolimab. The receptors derive from an adult with an advanced solid tumor such as melanoma, head and neck, liver or kidney cancer.

Details on this clone: Other nucleotide sequences in the sample specify the same CDR3. The rearrangement joins TRBV7-2 to TRBJ2-3, with 13 nucleotides matching TRBD2. Germline V gene lookup returns CDR1 SGHTA and CDR2 FQGNSA. Germline trimming cut 1 base from V and 3 bases from J; bases unmatched to any gene: 1. The CDR3 totals 16 residues. The CDR3 sequence: CASSLELAGGTDTQYF. The CDR3 region has the DNA TGTGCCAGCAGCTTAGAACTAGCGGGGGGGACAGATACGCAGTATTTT.

V and J are TRBV9 and TRBJ2-7; 7 bases align to TRBD1. V dropped 0 bases and J dropped 4; count of bases not matched to a gene: 4. The CDR3 contains 14 residues. Germline assignment: CDR1 SGDLS and CDR2 YYNGEE. For the CDR3, the DNA is TGTGCCAGCAGCGTAGGTACAGGGGAATACGAGCAGTACTTC. It encodes CASSVGTGEYEQYF.

This sequence joins TRBV5-6 and TRBJ1-2, with 9 nucleotides matching TRBD1. V gave up 3 bases and J gave up 7 bases; unmatched junction bases: 13. CDR1 is SGHDT, CDR2 YYEEEE, per germline. CDR3 length: 16 residues. The CDR3 loop is CASSSTGTGYFSGYTF. CDR3 in DNA: TGTGCCAGCAGCTCGACCGGGACAGGGTATTTTTCTGGCTACACCTTC.

The J gene is TRBJ2-7, the V gene TRBV28; D is possibly TRBD1 (5 bases). V lost 7 bases to trimming and J lost 3 bases, with 19 bases between them. The CDR3 is 15 residues long. CDR1 and CDR2 (germline): MDHEN, SYDVKM. For the CDR3, the DNA is TGTGCCAGCAATACCCCGACGGCAGGGCACTACGAGCAGTACTTC. It specifies CASNTPTAGHYEQYF.

The chain carries TRBV28 and TRBJ1-3; possibly TRBD1 for D (5 bases). V was trimmed by 2 bases and J by 8 bases, leaving 7 bases between them. CDR3 length: 12 amino acids. CDR1 and CDR2 from the germline V gene are MDHEN and SYDVKM. CDR3 loop: CASSLPTDTIYF. The CDR3, as DNA: TGTGCCAGCAGTTTACCGACAGACACCATATATTTT. The variable domain in full, with the rest retrieved from reference TRBV28 and TRBJ1-3, is DVKVTQSSRYLVKRTGEKVFLECVQDMDHENMFWYRQDPGLGLRLIYFSYDVKMKEKGDIPEGYSVSREKKERFSLILESASTNQTSMYLCASSLPTDTIYFGEGSWLTVV.

The chain is built from TRBV18 and TRBJ2-7; 8 bases line up with TRBD2. V shed 2 bases and J 6 bases; nucleotides not matched to a gene: 9. The germline V gene has CDR1 KGHSH and CDR2 LQKENI. This CDR3 spans 15 amino acids. The CDR3 nucleotides are TGTGCCAGCTCACCAAGTACGGGAGGGCCGGCCGAGCAGTACTTC. Translation: CASSPSTGGPAEQYF.

V usage is TRBV25-1 and J usage is TRBJ2-3; 8 bases line up with TRBD2. After removal of 1 base from V and 1 base from J, the junction contained 7 bases not matched to a gene. CDR1 and CDR2 from the germline V gene are MGHDK and SYGVNS. This CDR3 region has 17 residues. Here the CDR3 reads CASSESLSGGGTDTQYF. CDR3 DNA sequence: TGTGCCAGCAGTGAATCCCTTTCGGGGGGGGGCACAGATACGCAGTATTTT.

The chain joins TRBV5-1 to TRBJ1-5; D remains unclear. This CDR3 contains 13 residues. V lost 0 bases, J lost 1 base, and 2 bases lay in between. Germline V gene sequence: CDR1 SGHRS, CDR2 YFSETQ. CDR3 sequence (DNA): TGCGCCAGCAGCTTGGACAGCAATCAGCCCCAGCATTTT. Translating gives CASSLDSNQPQHF.

The CDR3 nucleotides read TGTGCCAGCAGTGAAGGGGGACACATGCCCTCTGGAAACACCATATATTTT. This encodes CASSEGGHMPSGNTIYF. The rearrangement links TRBV6-1 to TRBJ1-3, with D possibly matching TRBD1 (6 bases). The CDR3 has 17 amino acids. Looked up from germline, CDR1 is MNHNS and CDR2 is SASEGT. V gave up 1 base and J gave up 0 bases, with 13 bases separating them.

The rearrangement joins TRBV6-6 to TRBJ2-7, with a possible D match to TRBD2 (6 bases). Germline V gives CDR1 MNHNY, CDR2 SVGAGI (reference sequence). CDR3 size: 15 residues. Trimming removed 4 bases from V and 0 bases from J, with 13 bases in between. The CDR3 reads CASSSAVTSSYEQYF. In DNA form, the CDR3 reads TGTGCCAGCAGTTCGGCCGTGACTAGCTCCTACGAGCAGTACTTC.

The rearrangement joins TRBV30 to TRBJ2-5, with a weak D call TRBD2 (5 bases). The germline V gene encodes CDR1 GTSNPN and CDR2 SVGIG (reference sequence). V was cut by 0 bases and J by 5 bases, with 10 bases left in between. The CDR3 sequence is 13 residues long. The CDR3 region has the DNA TGTGCCTGGAGTGTGGGGAGTGAGGAGACCCAGTACTTC. Amino acids: CAWSVGSEETQYF.

V gene TRBV7-9 combines with J gene TRBJ2-6; D perhaps matches TRBD2 (6 bases). Deletions cut 0 bases from V and 2 bases from J, with 8 bases between. Germline V gives CDR1 SEHNR, CDR2 FQNEAQ (reference sequence). CDR3 size: 16 residues. CDR3 bases: TGTGCCAGCAGCTTAGCTGGAGGGACTGGGGCCAACGTCCTGACTTTC. Its protein product is CASSLAGGTGANVLTF. Based on the CDR3 plus reference TRBV7-9 and TRBJ2-6, the full variable domain is DTGVSQNPRHKITKRGQNVTFRCDPISEHNRLYWYRQTLGQGPEFLTYFQNEAQLEKSRLLSDRFSAERPKGSFSTLEIQRTEQGDSAMYLCASSLAGGTGANVLTFGAGSRLTVL.

This clone is a singleton in its sample. Other DNA sequences in this sample translate to the same CDR3. The genes are TRBV29-1 and TRBJ2-5; 7 nucleotides agree with TRBD1. V dropped 5 bases and J dropped 5; count of bases not matched to a gene: 5. This CDR3 has 12 residues. Germline V gene sequence: CDR1 SQVTM, CDR2 ANQGSEA. Written as DNA, the CDR3 is TGCAGCGTTAGAACAGGGGAGGAGACCCAGTACTTC. Encoded protein: CSVRTGEETQYF.

The chain links TRBV6-1 to TRBJ1-5, with D possibly TRBD1 on 6 matching bases. The CDR3 spans 15 residues. V lost 2 bases and J 7 bases, leaving 15 bases between the germline ends. Germline assignment: CDR1 MNHNS and CDR2 SASEGT. The CDR3 is CASSERGAPRQPQHF. The CDR3 DNA reads as TGTGCCAGCAGTGAAAGGGGGGCCCCCAGACAGCCCCAGCATTTT.

Comment on this clone: The junction departs from germline at one end; a sequencing error may be responsible. This CDR3 reads CASSGQASNRPQHF. The CDR3 DNA is TGTGCCAGCAGTGGGCAGGCTAGCAATCGGCCCCAGCATTTT. J is TRBJ1-5 and V is TRBV2; D gene unclear. The CDR3 contains 14 residues. Germline values: CDR1 SNHLY, CDR2 FYNNEI.